This T cell receptor (beta chain) derives from a study of blood T cell repertoires in COVID-19. Original processing notes: It was from reference gene primer amplification that nucleated cell counts were estimated. Here immunoSEQ multiplex PCR was the method, and the copy in TCRdb shows in-frame clones only, minus some. The V and J calls and clone size were taken over from that table, and D and trimming were inferred from the DNA. The data show roughly 62,000 clones, roughly 87% seen once. The CDR3 sequence is 16 residues long. CDR1 is MGHRA, CDR2 YSYEKL, per germline. Trimming took off 1 base at V and 1 base at J, with 8 bases between the two ends.

This chain links TRBV4-1 with TRBJ2-6, with D possibly matching TRBD2 (5 bases). The source is a human donor with acute or convalescent COVID-19. The donor label of this sample is uncertain. Sequenced: peripheral blood. The CDR3 is CASSQGRESGANVLTF. The CDR3 region has the DNA TGCGCCAGCAGCCAAGGTCGGGAATCTGGGGCCAACGTCCTGACTTTC.